This T cell receptor beta chain was retrieved from a study of T-cell memory formation after mild COVID-19 (dated by TCRdb to the early 2020s). About the study as a whole: TCR sequence clusters from the two donors were found to be largely donor specific. Longitudinal TCRalpha and TCRbeta repertoire sequencing tracked T-cell clones expanding and contracting after mild COVID-19 in a couple of donors. Two young, previously healthy adult volunteers made up the cohort, one male and one female. General study outcomes and caveats: From day 15 to 85, contracting clones showed balanced CD4/CD8 phenotypes, whereas a second wave of clones that expanded from day 15 to 37 leaned towards CD4+. The study included only a couple of mild cases, and larger cohorts that include severe cases with pre-infection samples were judged to be necessary. The second-wave clones that peaked on day 37 were not confirmed to be SARS-CoV-2 specific. The detection of some responding clones in pre-infection memory suggests that pre-existing cross-reactive memory T cells joined the SARS-CoV-2 response. Contracting CD4+ clones appeared mostly in the CM and EM memory subsets, whereas CD8+ clones were enriched in EMRA.

PBMCs were isolated by Ficoll-Paque density gradient centrifugation. On this clonotype: Its antigen has not been determined. The sample holds no much larger clone one base away, and base qualities are not on file.

The sample was run on an Illumina NovaSeq 6000. cDNA libraries for TCRalpha and TCRbeta were prepared by 5'RACE using constant-segment primers, with sample barcodes and unique molecular identifiers added. Trizol reagent was used to extract RNA from every sample. The libraries were amplified in two PCR steps, and the second step added a second sample barcode and Illumina TruSeq adapters. Sequencing of libraries was performed on an Illumina NovaSeq with 2 x 150 bp paired-end reads. Turning to the authors' computational methods: The reads were demultiplexed and collapsed into UMI-guided consensus sequences using migec v1.2.7. Using mixcr v2.1.11, the UMI consensuses were aligned to TRA and TRB V and J templates and assembled into clonotypes. Clonotypes were classified as expanded or contracted when called significant by both edgeR and NoisET, with noise models trained on biological replicates. For edgeR calls, the thresholds were a false discovery rate-adjusted p below 0.01 and a log2 fold-change of 1. PCA with hierarchical clustering of max-normalized trajectories of the 1000 most abundant clonotypes was used as exploratory dynamics analysis. Separately sequenced CD4+ and CD8+ repertoires were used to assign the CD4 or CD8 phenotype of responding clones. TCRdb's own reprocessing of the public reads used fastp at Q25 and MiXCR and kept productive beta chains. Rows merge per CDR3 protein into single entries with the most common DNA and genes. The V and J calls follow TCRdb's processing rather than the paper's. The sample has more than 250,000 distinct CDR3 sequences on record, roughly 17% of them singletons. The ten largest clones represent 20% to 25% of the sample.

The clonotype originates from a man aged 18 to 30 who had mild COVID-19 (a few samples of this study predate the infection). The sample titles of this study are shuffled in the database, so cell type and time point are left out; the donor was told from shared clones. Sequencing was performed on PBMCs or a T cell subset sorted from them (not recorded which).

The CDR3 region reads CASGRQGANYGYTF. The bases are TGTGCCAGCGGGCGACAGGGAGCTAACTATGGCTACACCTTC. The chain uses TRBV27 and TRBJ1-2, with 7 bases in between that match TRBD1. Counted from cysteine to phenylalanine, this CDR3 has 14 amino acids. This entry keeps only the CDR3 DNA: 42 bases, framed from base 1. CDR1 is given as MNHEY and CDR2 as SMNVEV, both from the germline V gene (reference sequence). For this chain, trimming is 8 bases at the V end and 0 bases at the J end, and the number of junction bases without a gene match is 6.